The T cell receptor beta chain described here comes from a study of cytomegalovirus exposure and HLA in healthy donors. Whole-study context: The 90 to 150 validation repertoires used the same platform as the roughly 670 first-cohort repertoires (as reported by a later analysis). Findings of the study overall: Many donors shared some public TCRs, even though most TCR sequences were rare. The CMV antigen specificity of a few CMV-associated chains was confirmed through in vitro analysis. The TCR clusters that emerged in the first cohort tended, a later analysis found, to co-occur in the approximately 130 validation repertoires.

This clone was detected once. The target antigen is unknown. Germline V gene data show CDR1 as MGHRA and CDR2 as YSYEKL. Trimming shortened V by 0 bases and J by 7 bases, and 31 bases separated the two germline ends. This CDR3 has 20 amino acids. Assay: immunoSEQ multiplex PCR; the TCRdb copy retains only in-frame clones and omits some. The sample lists roughly 150,000 clones, approximately 94% occurring once. The chain recombines TRBV4-1 with TRBJ2-7, with D possibly being TRBD2 (6 bases). This TCR came from a man aged 18 to 30 in good health and CMV-seropositive. Sequencing input: PBMCs. CDR3 coding DNA: TGCGCCAGCAGCCAAGACCTCACCGGGACCAGACTCGGGAGTTACTGGGAGCAGTACTTC. Its translation: CASSQDLTGTRLGSYWEQYF.